Reported below is one TCR beta chain. These data are taken from a study of CD8 T cells in Susac syndrome. Random hexamers primed reverse transcription of about 0.5 to 1 ug RNA. TCRdb called the immunoSEQ multiplex PCR reads again in MiXCR, with one record for every CDR3 protein. The sample consists of about 200,000 distinct CDR3 sequences, 93% of them appearing once. TCR beta sequences were obtained from blood CD8+ and CD4+ T cells. TEMRA cells were FACS-enriched and CD8+ and CD4+ T cells negatively isolated. Material for sequencing was CD4+ T cells from PBMCs. This TCR was recovered from a human donor in good health.

CDR3 DNA: TGCGCCAGCAGTCGGGAAGGGGGGGCCCCCACTGAAGCTTTCTTT. It specifies CASSREGGAPTEAFF. The chain links TRBV5-1 to TRBJ1-1, with TRBD1 as a possible D gene (6 bases). There are 15 residues in the CDR3. The V gene's germline CDR1 is SGHRS and CDR2 YFSETQ. V lost 5 bases and J lost 4, with 18 bases in between. The whole variable domain, filled in from reference TRBV5-1 and TRBJ1-1, reads KAGVTQTPRYLIKTRGQQVTLSCSPISGHRSVSWYQQTPGQGLQFLFEYFSETQRNKGNFPGRFSGRQFSNSRSEMNVSTLELGDSALYLCASSREGGAPTEAFFGQGTRLTVV.